The 32 T cell receptor beta chains below come from one sample, sequenced in a study of T cells after yellow fever vaccination (dated by TCRdb to between 2017 and 2020). Library method: 5' RACE. The run used an Illumina NovaSeq 6000. The raw public reads went through TCRdb reprocessing: fastp at Q25, MiXCR clone calling, in-frame beta chains kept. Rows with a matching CDR3 protein are joined into one entry that keeps the most common DNA and genes. The sample yields around 300,000 distinct CDR3 sequences; about 4.5% were counted once. The biggest ten clones account for roughly a fifth of the sample. The label giving this sample's treatment or condition can be read as: live attenuated yellow fever vaccine strain. Material: PBMCs, obtained 15 days after the yellow fever booster vaccination. These receptor sequences come from a man in his late teens or twenties who received the YFV17D yellow fever vaccine.

There are many counts of this clonotype. The chain is built from TRBV5-1 and TRBJ1-6; no clear D. Per germline, CDR1 SGHRS and CDR2 YFSETQ. Trimming took off 0 bases at V and 0 bases at J, with 7 bases between the two ends. There are 16 residues in the CDR3. The CDR3 sequence: CASSLDGSSYNSPLHF. The CDR3 region has the DNA TGCGCCAGCAGCTTGGACGGTAGCTCCTATAATTCACCCCTCCACTTT. The entire variable domain, with the rest obtained from reference TRBV5-1 and TRBJ1-6, is as follows: KAGVTQTPRYLIKTRGQQVTLSCSPISGHRSVSWYQQTPGQGLQFLFEYFSETQRNKGNFPGRFSGRQFSNSRSEMNVSTLELGDSALYLCASSLDGSSYNSPLHFGNGTRLTVT.

The table lists this clonotype with a few counts. This sequence joins TRBV7-8 and TRBJ2-3; 16 bases fit TRBD2. The CDR3 totals 22 residues. From germline, CDR1 is SGHVS and CDR2 FQNEAQ. V was pared by 4 bases and J by 0 bases, with 16 bases of the junction left unmatched. CDR3 amino acids: CASSSIRRSGTSGGGSTDTQYF. The CDR3 nucleotides are TGTGCCAGCAGCTCCATCCGACGGTCCGGGACTAGCGGGGGGGGCAGCACAGATACGCAGTATTTT.

This clonotype appeared many times. V and J are TRBV4-1 and TRBJ2-5; possible D gene TRBD2, 5 bases. V was cut by 3 bases and J by 0 bases, with 14 bases left in between. This CDR3 has 16 amino acids. CDR1 is MGHRA, CDR2 YSYEKL, per germline. CDR3 nucleotide sequence: TGCGCCAGCAGCCAGCCTTCCAGAGGGTACCAAGAGACCCAGTACTTC. It codes for CASSQPSRGYQETQYF.

This clonotype was recorded at least ten times. The chain links TRBV6-5 to TRBJ2-3; 8 bases agree with TRBD2. The CDR3 has 14 residues. Germline V lookup: CDR1 MNHEY, CDR2 SVGAGI. V was pared by 5 bases and J by 4 bases, with 5 bases of the junction left unmatched. The CDR3 here is CASSGGGRADTQYF. The CDR3 coding sequence is TGTGCCAGCAGTGGCGGGGGGCGCGCAGATACGCAGTATTTT.

This clonotype was detected only a few times. The rearrangement uses TRBV20-1 and TRBJ1-3; 7 bases map to TRBD1. Germline V gene data show CDR1 as DFQATT and CDR2 as SNEGSKA (reference sequence). This CDR3 contains 16 residues. V shed 3 bases and J 0 bases; nucleotides not matched to a gene: 8. The CDR3 loop reads CSARLPGQRSGNTIYF. In nucleotides, the CDR3 is TGCAGTGCTAGGTTACCGGGACAGCGCTCTGGAAACACCATATATTTT.

This clonotype was observed a few times. This may be a read error: a much more frequent sequence differs by one nucleotide. V gene TRBV5-6 combines with J gene TRBJ2-3; tentatively, D is TRBD1 (5 bases). Looked up from germline, CDR1 is SGHDT and CDR2 is YYEEEE. The CDR3 runs 14 residues. The DNA of the CDR3 is TGTGCCAGCAGCCGACAGCTTAGCACAGATAGGCAGTATTTT. It translates to CASSRQLSTDRQYF.

This clonotype appeared a few times. The chain is built from TRBV28 and TRBJ2-7, with 8 nucleotides matching TRBD1. V lost 8 bases and J lost 2; bases outside the gene matches: 8. Germline CDR1 and CDR2: MDHEN and SYDVKM. The CDR3 extends over 14 amino acids. CDR3 DNA: TGTGCCAGCTCAGGGGGCTTCAAGACCTACGAGCAGTACGTC. Its translation: CASSGGFKTYEQYV.

The V and J genes are TRBV5-3 and TRBJ2-6, with D perhaps TRBD1 (5 bases). TRBV5-3 is recorded as an ORF, its role being uncertain. The V and J ends lost 3 bases and 0 bases respectively, with 16 bases between them. The CDR3 covers 18 residues. CDR3 coding DNA: TGTGCCAGAAGCTGGGGCCCGGGTTGGAACTCTGGGGCCAACGTCCTGACTTTC. Protein sequence: CARSWGPGWNSGANVLTF.

The V gene is TRBV12-3 or TRBV12-4, the J gene TRBJ2-3; D uncertain. Between the trimmed V and J ends, which lost 1 base and 6 bases, there was a span of 23 bases. CDR3 size: 18 residues. CDR3 bases: TGTGCCAGCAGTTTAGAGGTCGGTGGGCATCACATTCCCGATACGCAGTATTTT. Translation: CASSLEVGGHHIPDTQYF.

The chain employs TRBV12-3 or TRBV12-4 and TRBJ1-2, with D maybe TRBD1 (6 bases). The V end lost 5 bases, the J end lost 0 bases, and 16 bases lay between the germline ends. The CDR3 consists of 16 residues. CDR3: CASSPTPGQSNYGYTF. The CDR3 DNA reads TGTGCCAGCAGTCCCACCCCAGGACAGTCTAACTATGGCTACACCTTC.

This clonotype was seen many times. The chain recombines TRBV9 with TRBJ2-7, with 7 bases lining up with TRBD1. This CDR3 is 14 amino acids long. V lost 0 bases and J lost 7; bases outside the gene matches: 7. Per germline, CDR1 SGDLS and CDR2 YYNGEE. The DNA for the CDR3 is TGTGCCAGCAGCGTAGAGGGGGCGCAGCGGGAGCAGTACTTC. Protein sequence: CASSVEGAQREQYF.

This clonotype was counted a few times. The CDR3: CASSQRVFGQPQHF. Written as DNA, the CDR3 is TGTGCCAGCAGCCAGAGGGTTTTTGGTCAGCCCCAGCATTTT. The rearrangement links TRBV4-2 to TRBJ1-5; D unclear. This CDR3 has 14 residues. Trimming removed 3 bases from V and 6 bases from J, with 12 bases in between. Germline V gene lookup returns CDR1 LGHNA and CDR2 YNFKEQ.

In its sample, this clonotype was seen many times. The V and J genes are TRBV18 and TRBJ2-3; TRBD1 matches at 8 bases. J gave up 3 bases and V 0 bases, and 2 bases lay outside the gene matches. The CDR3 loop spans 15 amino acids. The germline gives CDR1 KGHSH, CDR2 LQKENI. CDR3 nucleotides: TGTGCCAGCTCACCACCTACAGGGGGGACAGATACGCAGTATTTT. Translated: CASSPPTGGTDTQYF.

This clonotype was found many times. V usage is TRBV10-3 and J usage is TRBJ2-5, with 7 bases fitting TRBD1. This CDR3 is 14 amino acids long. V gave up 2 bases and J gave up 5 bases; unmatched junction bases: 5. Germline CDR1 is ENHRY and CDR2 is SYGVKD. CDR3 protein: CAISEDRDRETQYF. The CDR3 DNA sequence: TGTGCCATCAGTGAGGACAGGGACCGGGAGACCCAGTACTTC.

This clonotype was seen at least ten times. This CDR3 reads CASSSTPGQGAYEQYF. The CDR3 DNA sequence: TGTGCCAGCAGCTCCACGCCGGGACAGGGGGCCTACGAGCAGTACTTC. The V call is TRBV7-6, the J call TRBJ2-7; 11 nucleotides align to TRBD1. The V gene end was trimmed by 4 bases and the J gene end by 2 bases; junction bases not matched to a gene: 7. This CDR3 comprises 16 residues. Germline CDR1 reads SGHVS; CDR2 reads FNYEAQ.

The V call is TRBV20-1, the J call TRBJ2-3, with 8 nucleotides matching TRBD2. After removal of 2 bases from V and 6 bases from J, the junction contained 7 bases not matched to a gene. This CDR3 has 14 residues. Germline V gene lookup returns CDR1 DFQATT and CDR2 SNEGSKA (reference sequence). This CDR3 reads CSARSLRGADTQYF. Here the CDR3 DNA reads TGCAGTGCTAGAAGTTTGCGGGGGGCCGATACGCAGTATTTT.

This clonotype appeared many times. The chain uses TRBV5-1 and TRBJ2-5; D is possibly TRBD1 or TRBD2 (5 bases each). CDR3 length equals 13 residues. V was cut by 4 bases and J by 2 bases, with 9 bases left in between. CDR1 SGHRS and CDR2 YFSETQ come from the germline V gene. The CDR3 coding sequence is TGCGCCAGCAGCCGGGACCAGCAAGAGACCCAGTACTTC. Translation: CASSRDQQETQYF.

V and J are TRBV12-3 or TRBV12-4 and TRBJ1-1; 7 bases fit TRBD1. J gave up 3 bases and V 5 bases, and 9 bases lay outside the gene matches. This CDR3 has 15 amino acids. The CDR3 sequence: CASSPRQGRDTEAFF. CDR3 coding DNA: TGTGCCAGCAGTCCCCGACAGGGTCGGGACACTGAAGCTTTCTTT.

This chain joins TRBV5-4 and TRBJ2-2, with 7 nucleotides matching TRBD1. V trimming: 0 bases; J trimming: 5 bases; junction bases outside the gene matches: 10. The CDR3 extends over 17 amino acids. Looked up from germline, CDR1 is SGHNT and CDR2 is YYREEE (reference sequence). CDR3 residues: CASSLGRDRVRTGELFF. The CDR3 DNA sequence: TGTGCCAGCAGCTTGGGCAGAGACAGGGTAAGGACCGGGGAGCTGTTTTTT.

The chain combines TRBV4-3 with TRBJ2-7; D gene uncertain. The V and J ends lost 1 base and 3 bases respectively, with 22 bases between them. This CDR3 is 18 amino acids long. Germline V lookup: CDR1 LGHNA, CDR2 YSLEER. The CDR3 here is CASSQGRVTYLTNYEQYF. The CDR3 nucleotides read TGCGCCAGCAGCCAAGGAAGGGTGACATACCTTACTAACTACGAGCAGTACTTC.

This clonotype was recorded many times. The V gene is TRBV5-1, the J gene TRBJ2-3; D may be TRBD2 (6 bases). With 0 bases removed from V and 6 bases from J, the gap between germline ends came to 8 bases. The CDR3 is 13 amino acids. Germline CDR1 reads SGHRS; CDR2 reads YFSETQ. CDR3 DNA sequence: TGCGCCAGCAGCTTGGCCGCGGGGGATACGCAGTATTTT. Its protein is CASSLAAGDTQYF.

This clonotype has at least ten counts. The genes are TRBV6-1 and TRBJ2-7, with D tentatively TRBD1 or TRBD2 (5 bases each). This CDR3 spans 14 amino acids. Germline V CDR1 and CDR2: MNHNS, SASEGT. Deletions cut 6 bases from V and 5 bases from J, with 17 bases between. CDR3 sequence reads: CASRTGQGRDEQYF. CDR3 nucleotides: TGTGCCAGCAGGACCGGGCAGGGACGGGACGAGCAGTACTTC.

The V gene is TRBV20-1, the J gene TRBJ1-2, with no clear D. Germline CDR1 is DFQATT and CDR2 is SNEGSKA (reference sequence). V lost 0 bases, J lost 0 bases, and 11 bases lay in between. The length of the CDR3 is 15 residues. CDR3 DNA: TGCAGTGCTAGAGATAGCACAGCAGCTAACTATGGCTACACCTTC. Amino acid sequence: CSARDSTAANYGYTF.

The CDR3 sequence: CASTRTGSRDTEAFF. The CDR3 bases are TGTGCCAGCACCCGGACCGGCTCTCGAGACACTGAAGCTTTCTTT. V is TRBV12-3 or TRBV12-4 and J is TRBJ1-1; no clear D gene. The CDR3 loop spans 15 amino acids. V shed 7 bases and J shed 3 bases, with 18 bases lying between them.

This clonotype was seen only a few times. DNA for the CDR3: TGCGCCAGCACGGGACAGGTGATGAACACTGAAGCTTTCTTT. It encodes CASTGQVMNTEAFF. The genes are TRBV10-2 and TRBJ1-1; 8 nucleotides line up with TRBD1. The junction had 4 bases not matched to a gene; V was cut back by 7 bases and J by 0 bases. The CDR3 is 14 residues long. The germline gives CDR1 WSHSY, CDR2 SAAADI.

This clonotype was counted ten times or more. CDR3 bases: TGTGCCAGCAGCTTAGGGACAGGGTACGCAACTAATGAAAAACTGTTTTTT. The encoded protein is CASSLGTGYATNEKLFF. This chain uses TRBV7-9 with TRBJ1-4, with 8 bases identical to TRBD1. There are 17 residues in the CDR3. Trimming cost V 1 base and J 0 bases; bases outside gene matches: 4. CDR1 and CDR2 from the germline V gene are SEHNR and FQNEAQ (reference sequence).

This clonotype has at least ten counts. The genes are TRBV2 and TRBJ2-1, with TRBD2 matching 9 bases. The CDR3 consists of 14 residues. Per the germline V gene, CDR1 is SNHLY and CDR2 is FYNNEI. With V trimmed by 8 bases and J by 7 bases, 9 bases remained unmatched. In DNA, the CDR3 is TGTGCCAGCGCTGCGGCGGGGGGGCCGAATGAGCAGTTCTTC. As protein: CASAAAGGPNEQFF.

This clonotype showed up many times. V and J are TRBV27 and TRBJ1-1; 7 nucleotides agree with TRBD1. The germline CDR1 and CDR2 sequences are MNHEY and SMNVEV (reference sequence). The CDR3 loop spans 15 amino acids. V trimming: 5 bases; J trimming: 1 base; junction bases outside the gene matches: 7. DNA of the CDR3: TGTGCCAGCAGTCCCCGACAGGGAACGAACACTGAAGCTTTCTTT. It yields the protein CASSPRQGTNTEAFF.

This clonotype has more than one count but fewer than ten. The rearrangement joins TRBV6-6 to TRBJ1-1; D gene uncertain. CDR1 MNHNY and CDR2 SVGAGI come from the germline V gene (reference sequence). The CDR3 is made up of 13 amino acids. V shed 2 bases and J shed 5 bases, with 9 bases lying between them. The CDR3 is CASSYGRVTEAFF. The CDR3 DNA reads as TGTGCCAGCAGTTACGGTAGGGTGACTGAAGCTTTCTTT.

In its sample, this clonotype was seen many times. This CDR3 reads CASSRTSGAFTDTQYF. Here the CDR3 DNA reads TGTGCCAGCAGCCGCACGAGCGGGGCCTTCACAGATACGCAGTATTTT. The chain links TRBV7-2 to TRBJ2-3, with 7 bases fitting TRBD2. The ends lost 5 bases at V and 2 bases at J; junction bases unmatched: 10. CDR3 length equals 16 residues. CDR1 is SGHTA and CDR2 is FQGNSA in the germline V gene. The full variable domain, completed using reference TRBV7-2 and TRBJ2-3, is GAGVSQSPSNKVTEKGKDVELRCDPISGHTALYWYRQSLGQGLEFLIYFQGNSAPDKSGLPSDRFSAERTGGSVSTLTIQRTQQEDSAVYLCASSRTSGAFTDTQYFGPGTRLTVL.

The chain links TRBV2 to TRBJ2-2; 12 bases align to TRBD2. The CDR3 is made up of 17 amino acids. V was pared by 8 bases and J by 0 bases, with 7 bases of the junction left unmatched. The germline V gene encodes CDR1 SNHLY and CDR2 FYNNEI. The CDR3 loop reads CASVPLAGGSNTGELFF. The CDR3 region has the DNA TGTGCCAGCGTCCCACTAGCGGGGGGCTCGAACACCGGGGAGCTGTTTTTT.

This clonotype showed up many times. The chain recombines TRBV7-2 with TRBJ1-1; no reliable D call. Germline values: CDR1 SGHTA, CDR2 FQGNSA. This CDR3 region has 15 residues. V shed 5 bases and J shed 7 bases, with 20 bases lying between them. Here the CDR3 DNA reads TGTGCCAGCAGCCCTCAACTAACTGCGGGAGATGAAGCTTTCTTT. This encodes CASSPQLTAGDEAFF. The full variable domain, rest sourced from reference TRBV7-2 and TRBJ1-1, is GAGVSQSPSNKVTEKGKDVELRCDPISGHTALYWYRQSLGQGLEFLIYFQGNSAPDKSGLPSDRFSAERTGGSVSTLTIQRTQQEDSAVYLCASSPQLTAGDEAFFGQGTRLTVV.